The 13 T cell receptor beta chains reported below all come from one sample, sequenced in a study of spatial heterogeneity in lung cancer. Documented time point: blood taken at disease recurrence. Sequencing of whole RNA from tumor, nontumor lung or frozen PBMC involved no sorting. MiXCR, applied by TCRdb to the 5' RACE reads, yields one record per CDR3 protein. Among 9,000 or so distinct CDR3 sequences listed, approximately 3.5% were seen once. The sequencing used PBMCs, collected at recurrence. The receptors were sampled from a female donor with early-stage non-small cell lung cancer.

Comment on this clonotype: Since it is a stray read in a library aimed at alpha chains, this beta chain has a size that is not meaningful. CDR3 residues: CASSRKGREKLFF. The CDR3 DNA reads as TGTGCCAGCAGCCGGAAGGGGAGGGAAAAACTGTTTTTT. The rearrangement links TRBV7-2 to TRBJ1-4; D perhaps matches TRBD1 (5 bases). V lost 5 bases, J lost 8 bases, and 12 bases lay in between. The CDR3 has 13 residues. The V gene's germline CDR1 is SGHTA and CDR2 FQGNSA.

Many counts were recorded for this clonotype. This beta chain is off target for a library built for alpha chains, so its abundance means little. The rearrangement joins TRBV6-5 to TRBJ1-2; TRBD1 matches 10 bases. J lost 4 bases, V lost 6 bases, and 11 bases had no gene match. Germline-derived CDR1 and CDR2 are MNHEY and SVGAGI. The CDR3 runs 16 residues. CDR3 DNA sequence: TGTGCCAGCAGCCAACTCCGACAGGGGGCCATCTATGGCTACACCTTC. Its translation is CASSQLRQGAIYGYTF.

At least ten counts were recorded for this clonotype. This beta chain is a stray sequence in a library constructed for alpha chains; its clone size is not meaningful. DNA for the CDR3: TGTGCCAGCTCCAGAACCTACGAGCAGTACTTC. Translating gives CASSRTYEQYF. V and J are TRBV12-3 or TRBV12-4 and TRBJ2-7; no clear D gene. V dropped 8 bases and J dropped 2 bases, with 7 bases sitting between them. CDR3 length: 11 amino acids.

This clonotype was recorded at least ten times. The size of this beta chain means little, since it is a stray read in a library made for alpha chains. CDR3 in DNA: TGTGCCAGCAGCCCAAGTGGGGCCTATGGCTACACCTTC. Its translation is CASSPSGAYGYTF. The chain has TRBV9 and TRBJ1-2, with D maybe TRBD1 (5 bases). There are 13 residues in the CDR3. V lost 4 bases and J 4 bases, leaving 11 bases between the germline ends. The germline V gene encodes CDR1 SGDLS and CDR2 YYNGEE.

This clonotype was recorded many times. Within a library made for alpha chains, this beta chain is off target, and its count is uninformative. V usage is TRBV7-2 and J usage is TRBJ2-2, with TRBD1 matching 10 bases. CDR1 and CDR2 (germline): SGHTA, FQGNSA. This CDR3 is 15 amino acids long. V lost 3 bases, J lost 6 bases, and 4 bases stayed unmatched. The CDR3 region has the DNA TGTGCCAGCAGCTTGACAGGGGGCGTCGCCGGGGAGCTGTTTTTT. Its translation: CASSLTGGVAGELFF.

This clonotype was seen repeatedly, ten times or more. This beta chain was picked up by a library intended for alpha chains and is off target, so its count carries little meaning. The CDR3 DNA follows: TGCAGTGCTAACGACTTCACTTCGGAGACCCAGTACTTC. It yields the protein CSANDFTSETQYF. J is TRBJ2-5 and V is TRBV20-1; D is uncertain. The V and J ends lost 4 bases and 5 bases respectively, with 14 bases between them. The CDR3 consists of 13 residues. CDR1 and CDR2 from the germline V gene are DFQATT and SNEGSKA (reference sequence).

This clonotype has at least ten counts. With the library built for alpha chains, this beta chain is off target and its frequency is not meaningful. The chain carries TRBV7-6 and TRBJ2-2; TRBD2 matches 11 bases. In germline, CDR1 is SGHVS, CDR2 FNYEAQ. Trimming removed 4 bases from V and 4 bases from J; junction bases left unmatched: 5. The CDR3 runs 16 residues. CDR3 in amino acids: CASSSGGTSGTGELFF. The CDR3 region has the DNA TGTGCCAGCAGCTCCGGAGGGACTAGCGGCACCGGGGAGCTGTTTTTT.

Worth noting for this clonotype: For a library built for alpha chains, this beta chain is a stray read; little rests on its size. The chain is built from TRBV6-5 and TRBJ1-1, with TRBD1 matching over 7 bases. The V segment lost 6 bases and the J segment 2 bases; nucleotides outside the gene matches: 6. CDR1 is MNHEY and CDR2 is SVGAGI in the germline V gene. The CDR3 totals 14 residues. The CDR3 DNA is TGTGCCAGCAGAAAGGGACAGCTTAACACTGAAGCTTTCTTT. Translated: CASRKGQLNTEAFF.

This clonotype was observed at least ten times. A library prepared for alpha chains yielded this beta chain as an off-target read; its size is of little meaning. The V gene is TRBV16, the J gene TRBJ1-2; D possibly corresponds to TRBD1 (5 bases). V dropped 0 bases and J dropped 4 bases, with 9 bases sitting between them. The CDR3 has 14 amino acids. Germline CDR1 reads KGHSY; CDR2 reads FQNENV. CDR3 region: CASSQSGGSYGYTF. Here the CDR3 DNA reads TGTGCCAGCAGCCAATCCGGGGGAAGCTATGGCTACACCTTC.

This clonotype was seen ten or more times. Found in a library prepared for alpha chains, this beta chain is an off-target read, and its abundance has little meaning. V usage is TRBV7-6 and J usage is TRBJ2-2; 9 bases line up with TRBD2. Germline V lookup: CDR1 SGHVS, CDR2 FNYEAQ. The CDR3 is 19 residues long. Unmatched junction bases numbered 11, after V lost 3 bases and J lost 0 bases. In DNA, the CDR3 is TGTGCCAGCAGCTTCGGACGCGGTATAGCGGGGGCGAACACCGGGGAGCTGTTTTTT. Protein: CASSFGRGIAGANTGELFF.

This clonotype was counted many times. This beta chain represents an off-target read in a library built for alpha chains; its size is of limited meaning. The J gene is TRBJ2-3, the V gene TRBV6-1; 14 bases match TRBD2. CDR3 length: 18 residues. Germline CDR1 MNHNS, CDR2 SASEGT. J gave up 1 base and V 10 bases, and 13 bases lay outside the gene matches. As DNA, the CDR3 is TGTGCCACCAAACGGGGACTAGCGGGGGCGGTAGGCACAGATACGCAGTATTTT. This sequence encodes CATKRGLAGAVGTDTQYF.

This clonotype occurred many times. Because the library targeted alpha chains, this beta chain is an off-target read whose size means little. The V call is TRBV7-2, the J call TRBJ2-5; the D gene is possibly TRBD1 (6 bases). Germline CDR1 is SGHTA and CDR2 is FQGNSA. The CDR3 runs to 14 residues. V was pared by 1 base and J by 5 bases, with 11 bases between. The CDR3 spells CASSLDGGAETQYF. In DNA form, the CDR3 reads TGTGCCAGCAGCTTAGATGGGGGCGCGGAGACCCAGTACTTC.

This clonotype was counted many times. Little can be read into the size of this beta chain, an off-target read in a library designed for alpha chains. DNA for the CDR3: TGCGCCAGCAGCCAAGAGTTAGTAGATTATGAGCAGTTCTTC. This gives the protein CASSQELVDYEQFF. J is TRBJ2-1 and V is TRBV4-3; D not certain. V was pared by 0 bases and J by 8 bases, with 11 bases between. Germline CDR1 and CDR2: LGHNA and YSLEER. This CDR3 contains 14 residues.